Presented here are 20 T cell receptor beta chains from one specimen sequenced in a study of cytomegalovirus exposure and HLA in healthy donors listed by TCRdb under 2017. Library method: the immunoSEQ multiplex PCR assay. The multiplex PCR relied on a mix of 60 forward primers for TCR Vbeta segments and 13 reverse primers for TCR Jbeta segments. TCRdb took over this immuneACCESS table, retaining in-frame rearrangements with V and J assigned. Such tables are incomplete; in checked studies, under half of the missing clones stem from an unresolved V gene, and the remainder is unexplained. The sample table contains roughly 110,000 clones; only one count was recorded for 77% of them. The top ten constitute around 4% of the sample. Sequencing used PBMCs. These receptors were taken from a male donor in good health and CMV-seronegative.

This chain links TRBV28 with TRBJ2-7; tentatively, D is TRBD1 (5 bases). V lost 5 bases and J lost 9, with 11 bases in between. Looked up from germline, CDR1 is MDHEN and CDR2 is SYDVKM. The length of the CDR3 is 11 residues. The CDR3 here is CASSRRGGQYF. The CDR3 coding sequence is TGTGCCAGCAGTCGAAGGGGTGGGCAGTACTTC.

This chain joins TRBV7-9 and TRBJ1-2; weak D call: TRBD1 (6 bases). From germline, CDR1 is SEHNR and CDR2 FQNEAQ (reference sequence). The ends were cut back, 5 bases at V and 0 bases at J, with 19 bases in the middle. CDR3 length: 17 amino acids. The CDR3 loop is CASSPILQGSANYGYTF. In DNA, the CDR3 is TGTGCCAGCAGCCCCATCCTACAGGGATCGGCTAACTATGGCTACACCTTC. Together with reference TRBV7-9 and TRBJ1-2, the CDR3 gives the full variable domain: DTGVSQNPRHKITKRGQNVTFRCDPISEHNRLYWYRQTLGQGPEFLTYFQNEAQLEKSRLLSDRFSAERPKGSFSTLEIQRTEQGDSAMYLCASSPILQGSANYGYTFGSGTRLTVV.

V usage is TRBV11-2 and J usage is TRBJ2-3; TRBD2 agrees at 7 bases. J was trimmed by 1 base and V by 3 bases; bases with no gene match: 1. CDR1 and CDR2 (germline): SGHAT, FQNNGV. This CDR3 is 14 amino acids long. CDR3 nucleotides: TGTGCCAGCAGCTTCACTAGCGGCACAGATACGCAGTATTTT. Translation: CASSFTSGTDTQYF.

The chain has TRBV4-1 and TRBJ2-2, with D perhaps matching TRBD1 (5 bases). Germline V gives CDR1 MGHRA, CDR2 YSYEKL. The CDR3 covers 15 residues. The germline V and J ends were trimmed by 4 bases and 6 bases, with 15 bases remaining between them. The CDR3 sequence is CASSLWLGVAGELFF. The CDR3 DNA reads TGCGCCAGCAGCCTGTGGCTAGGGGTGGCCGGGGAGCTGTTTTTT.

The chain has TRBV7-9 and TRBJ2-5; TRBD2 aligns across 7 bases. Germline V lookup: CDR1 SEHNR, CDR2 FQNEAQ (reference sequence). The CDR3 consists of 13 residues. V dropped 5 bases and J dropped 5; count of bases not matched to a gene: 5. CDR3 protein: CASSVAGAETQYF. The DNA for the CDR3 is TGTGCCAGCAGCGTCGCGGGAGCGGAGACCCAGTACTTC.

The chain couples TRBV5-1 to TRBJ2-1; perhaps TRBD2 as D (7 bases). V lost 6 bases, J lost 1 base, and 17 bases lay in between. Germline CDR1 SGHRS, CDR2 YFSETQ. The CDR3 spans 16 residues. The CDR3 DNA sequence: TGCGCCAGCACCCGGAGGGGGGGGGAGTCCTACAATGAGCAGTTCTTC. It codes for CASTRRGGESYNEQFF.

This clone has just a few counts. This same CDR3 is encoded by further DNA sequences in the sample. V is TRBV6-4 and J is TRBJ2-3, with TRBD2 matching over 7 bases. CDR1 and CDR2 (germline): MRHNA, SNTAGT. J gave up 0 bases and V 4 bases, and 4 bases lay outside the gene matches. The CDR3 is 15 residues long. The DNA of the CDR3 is TGTGCCAGCAGTGTAGGAGCGGGGAGCACAGATACGCAGTATTTT. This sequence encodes CASSVGAGSTDTQYF.

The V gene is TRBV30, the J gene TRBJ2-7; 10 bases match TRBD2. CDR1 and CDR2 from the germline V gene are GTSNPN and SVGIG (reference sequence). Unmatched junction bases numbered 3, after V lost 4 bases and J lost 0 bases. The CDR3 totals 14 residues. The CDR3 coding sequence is TGTGCCTGGACTGGACTAGCGGTCTCCTACGAGCAGTACTTC. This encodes CAWTGLAVSYEQYF. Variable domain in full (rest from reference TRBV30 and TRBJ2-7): SQTIHQWPATLVQPVGSPLSLECTVEGTSNPNLYWYRQAAGRGLQLLFYSVGIGQISSEVPQNLSASRPQDRQFILSSKKLLLSDSGFYLCAWTGLAVSYEQYFGPGTRLTVT.

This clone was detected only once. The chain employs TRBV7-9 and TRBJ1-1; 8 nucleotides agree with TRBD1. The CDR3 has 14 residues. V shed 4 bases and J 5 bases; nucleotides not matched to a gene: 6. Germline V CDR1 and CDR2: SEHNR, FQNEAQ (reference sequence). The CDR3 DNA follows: TGTGCCAGCAGCTCTCGACAGGGGAAGACTGAAGCTTTCTTT. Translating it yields CASSSRQGKTEAFF.

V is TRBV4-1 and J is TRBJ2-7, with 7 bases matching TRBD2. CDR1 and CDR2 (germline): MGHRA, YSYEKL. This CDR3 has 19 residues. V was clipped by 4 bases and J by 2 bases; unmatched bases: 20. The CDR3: CASSRTTWGNGRETYEQYF. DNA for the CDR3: TGCGCCAGCAGCCGCACCACTTGGGGGAACGGGCGGGAGACCTACGAGCAGTACTTC.

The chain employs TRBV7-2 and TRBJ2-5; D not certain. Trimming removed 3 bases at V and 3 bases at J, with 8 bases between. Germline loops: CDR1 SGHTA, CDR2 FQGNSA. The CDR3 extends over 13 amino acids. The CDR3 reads CASSFSFKETQYF. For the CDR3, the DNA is TGTGCCAGCAGCTTTTCGTTTAAAGAGACCCAGTACTTC.

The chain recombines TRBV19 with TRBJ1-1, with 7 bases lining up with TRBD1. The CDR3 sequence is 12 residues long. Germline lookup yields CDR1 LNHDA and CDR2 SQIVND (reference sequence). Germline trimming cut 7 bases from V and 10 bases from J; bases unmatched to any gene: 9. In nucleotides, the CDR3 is TGTGCCAGTACTCCAAGGGGGCATGGAGCTTTCTTT. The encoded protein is CASTPRGHGAFF.

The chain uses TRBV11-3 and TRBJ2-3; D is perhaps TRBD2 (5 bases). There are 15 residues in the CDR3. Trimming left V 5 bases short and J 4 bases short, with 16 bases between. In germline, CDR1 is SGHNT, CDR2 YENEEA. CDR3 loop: CASSNGFSVPDTQYF. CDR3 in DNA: TGTGCCAGCAGCAACGGTTTTAGCGTCCCAGATACGCAGTATTTT.

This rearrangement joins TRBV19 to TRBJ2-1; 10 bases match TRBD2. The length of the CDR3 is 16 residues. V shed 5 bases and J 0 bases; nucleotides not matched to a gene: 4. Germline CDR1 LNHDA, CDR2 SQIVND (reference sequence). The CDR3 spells CASSSLAGASYNEQFF. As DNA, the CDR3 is TGTGCCAGTAGTTCTCTAGCGGGGGCCTCCTACAATGAGCAGTTCTTC. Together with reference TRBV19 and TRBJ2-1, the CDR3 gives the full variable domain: DGGITQSPKYLFRKEGQNVTLSCEQNLNHDAMYWYRQDPGQGLRLIYYSQIVNDFQKGDIAEGYSVSREKKESFPLTVTSAQKNPTAFYLCASSSLAGASYNEQFFGPGTRLTVL.

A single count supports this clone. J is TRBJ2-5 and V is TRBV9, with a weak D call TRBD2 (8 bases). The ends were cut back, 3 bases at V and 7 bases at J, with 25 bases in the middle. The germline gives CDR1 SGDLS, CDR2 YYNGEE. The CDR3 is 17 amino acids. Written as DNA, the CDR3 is TGTGCCAGCAGCGAGGGGACAGTAGGTAGCGGGATAAGGACCCAGTACTTC. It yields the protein CASSEGTVGSGIRTQYF.

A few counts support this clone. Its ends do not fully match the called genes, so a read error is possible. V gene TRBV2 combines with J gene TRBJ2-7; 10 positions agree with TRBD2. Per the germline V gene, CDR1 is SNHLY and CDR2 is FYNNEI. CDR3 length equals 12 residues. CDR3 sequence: CASSLSGTSAPF. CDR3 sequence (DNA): TGTGCCAGCAGTCTTTCCGGGACTAGCGCCCCGTTC.

CDR3 sequence reads: CASSTGTGKETQYF. The DNA for the CDR3 is TGCGCCAGCAGCACTGGGACAGGGAAAGAGACCCAGTACTTC. The chain is built from TRBV5-1 and TRBJ2-5; 9 nucleotides agree with TRBD1. The CDR3 has 14 residues. Looked up from germline, CDR1 is SGHRS and CDR2 is YFSETQ. The V and J ends lost 4 bases and 3 bases, in that order; junction bases with no gene match: 4.

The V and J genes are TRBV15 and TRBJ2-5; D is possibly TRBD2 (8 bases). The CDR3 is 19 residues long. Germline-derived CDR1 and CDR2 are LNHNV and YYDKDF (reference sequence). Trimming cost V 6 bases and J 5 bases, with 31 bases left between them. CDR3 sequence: CATRPLRGRGAGASETQYF. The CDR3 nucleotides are TGTGCCACCAGACCATTAAGGGGGCGGGGAGCGGGGGCGTCGGAGACCCAGTACTTC.

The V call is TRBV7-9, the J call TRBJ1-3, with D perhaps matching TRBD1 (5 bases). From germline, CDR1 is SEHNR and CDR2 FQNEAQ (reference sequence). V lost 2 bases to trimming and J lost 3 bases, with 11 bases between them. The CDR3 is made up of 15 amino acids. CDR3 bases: TGTGCCAGCAGCTTAAGGGGTGAGGTTGGAAACACCATATATTTT. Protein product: CASSLRGEVGNTIYF. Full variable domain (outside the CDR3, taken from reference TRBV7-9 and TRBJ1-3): DTGVSQNPRHKITKRGQNVTFRCDPISEHNRLYWYRQTLGQGPEFLTYFQNEAQLEKSRLLSDRFSAERPKGSFSTLEIQRTEQGDSAMYLCASSLRGEVGNTIYFGEGSWLTVV.

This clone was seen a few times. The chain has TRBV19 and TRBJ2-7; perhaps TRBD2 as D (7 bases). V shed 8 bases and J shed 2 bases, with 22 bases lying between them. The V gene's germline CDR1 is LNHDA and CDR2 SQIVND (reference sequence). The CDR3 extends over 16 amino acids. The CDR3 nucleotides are TGTGCCAGTTCACTCCTAAGGGGAGGGGGACCCTACGAGCAGTACTTC. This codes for CASSLLRGGGPYEQYF.